The 9 T cell receptor beta chains given below trace back to one sample, sequenced in a study of blood T cell repertoires in COVID-19. The repertoire was sequenced with immunoSEQ multiplex PCR; TCRdb's copy has only in-frame clones and lacks some. The repertoire includes 65,000 to 80,000 clones, about nine tenths of them detected once, and approximately 17% sits in the top ten. Sample: peripheral blood. The receptors originated from an elderly man in a cohort sampled during active COVID-19.

The gene calls are TRBV25-1 and TRBJ2-7; TRBD1 might be the D (5 bases). CDR3 length: 14 amino acids. CDR1 is MGHDK, CDR2 SYGVNS, per germline. V gave up 3 bases and J gave up 0 bases, with 9 bases separating them. The CDR3 nucleotides are TGTGCCAGCAGTGAGAGCCAGGGCTCCTACGAGCAGTACTTC. This codes for CASSESQGSYEQYF.

This clone was counted between two and nine times. This sequence joins TRBV10-3 and TRBJ1-2; D remains unclear. This CDR3 is 15 amino acids long. V was trimmed by 0 bases and J by 3 bases, leaving 11 bases between them. Germline V lookup: CDR1 ENHRY, CDR2 SYGVKD. CDR3 in amino acids: CAISESASIDYGYTF. CDR3 nucleotide sequence: TGTGCCATCAGTGAGTCGGCAAGTATCGACTATGGCTACACCTTC.

This clone came up a few times. This chain joins TRBV27 and TRBJ2-3, with D possibly being TRBD2 (6 bases). Trimming removed 7 bases at V and 1 base at J, with 12 bases between. The CDR3 runs to 14 residues. CDR1 MNHEY and CDR2 SMNVEV come from the germline V gene (reference sequence). Written as DNA, the CDR3 is TGTGCCAGCACGCTCCGACTAGGCACAGATACGCAGTATTTT. Its translation: CASTLRLGTDTQYF.

This clone was detected only once. The chain combines TRBV5-5 with TRBJ2-6; the D gene is possibly TRBD1 (6 bases). Looked up from germline, CDR1 is SGHKS and CDR2 is YYEKEE (reference sequence). This CDR3 is built from 19 residues. The V and J ends lost 1 base and 0 bases respectively, with 17 bases between them. The CDR3 nucleotides are TGTGCCAGCAGCTTGTTGGACAGAAATTTTTACTCTGGGGCCAACGTCCTGACTTTC. It codes for CASSLLDRNFYSGANVLTF.

The chain carries TRBV5-4 and TRBJ2-4; 11 nucleotides align to TRBD2. Germline loops: CDR1 SGHNT, CDR2 YYREEE (reference sequence). The CDR3 spans 17 residues. J was trimmed by 3 bases and V by 4 bases; bases with no gene match: 9. The CDR3: CASSPVASGGNKNIQYF. The CDR3, as DNA: TGTGCCAGCAGCCCAGTCGCTAGCGGGGGGAACAAAAACATTCAGTACTTC.

The rearrangement joins TRBV28 to TRBJ1-1, with D unclear. V lost 2 bases and J 8 bases, leaving 9 bases between the germline ends. The CDR3 spans 12 residues. Per the germline V gene, CDR1 is MDHEN and CDR2 is SYDVKM. CDR3 in DNA: TGTGCCAGCAGTTTAACGTCCGGGGAAGCTTTCTTT. Amino acids: CASSLTSGEAFF.

The chain recombines TRBV18 with TRBJ2-7; 7 positions match TRBD1. Germline lookup yields CDR1 KGHSH and CDR2 LQKENI. The V and J ends lost 4 bases and 0 bases, in that order; junction bases with no gene match: 9. This CDR3 has 16 amino acids. The CDR3 nucleotides are TGTGCCAGCTCACAAAACCGACAGGGCCGCTCCTACGAGCAGTACGTC. Protein: CASSQNRQGRSYEQYV.

This clone came up once. The J gene is TRBJ1-2, the V gene TRBV24-1; 7 bases are shared with TRBD1. The germline V gene has CDR1 KGHDR and CDR2 SFDVKD. The CDR3 runs 19 residues. With V trimmed by 1 base and J by 4 bases, 17 bases remained unmatched. CDR3 nucleotide sequence: TGTGCCACCAGTGATTTCCCCACTAGACAGGGAAGGAAGAGCTATGGCTACACCTTC. The encoded protein is CATSDFPTRQGRKSYGYTF.

The chain carries TRBV5-5 and TRBJ1-5, with 7 positions matching TRBD1. Germline trimming cut 1 base from V and 5 bases from J; bases unmatched to any gene: 6. Germline CDR1 reads SGHKS; CDR2 reads YYEKEE (reference sequence). This CDR3 comprises 15 residues. CDR3 sequence reads: CASSLTPGGDQPQHF. The CDR3 bases are TGTGCCAGCAGCTTGACGCCAGGGGGAGATCAGCCCCAGCATTTT.